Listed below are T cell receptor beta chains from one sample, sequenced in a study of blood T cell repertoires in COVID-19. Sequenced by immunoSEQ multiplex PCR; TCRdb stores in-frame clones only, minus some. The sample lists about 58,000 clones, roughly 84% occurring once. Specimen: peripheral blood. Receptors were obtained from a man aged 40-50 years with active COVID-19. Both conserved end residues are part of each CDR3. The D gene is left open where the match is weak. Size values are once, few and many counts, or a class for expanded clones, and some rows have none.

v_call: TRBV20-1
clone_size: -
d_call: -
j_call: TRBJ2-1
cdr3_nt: TGCAGTGCTAGTGCTAATCCGTGGAATGAGCAGTTCTTC
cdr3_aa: CSASANPWNEQFF

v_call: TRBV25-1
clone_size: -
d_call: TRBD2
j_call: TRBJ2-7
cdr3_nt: TGTGCCAGCAGTGAAACCAGCGGGGGCTACGAGCAGTACTTC
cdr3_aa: CASSETSGGYEQYF

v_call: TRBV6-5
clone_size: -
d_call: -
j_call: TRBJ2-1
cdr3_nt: TGTGCCAGCAGTTACTCCGCGGGAAACAATGAGCAGTTCTTC
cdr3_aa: CASSYSAGNNEQFF

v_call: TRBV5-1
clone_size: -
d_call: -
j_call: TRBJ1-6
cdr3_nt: TGCGCCAGCAGCTTGGCCGGGCAGGGTTCACCCCTCCACTTT
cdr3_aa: CASSLAGQGSPLHF

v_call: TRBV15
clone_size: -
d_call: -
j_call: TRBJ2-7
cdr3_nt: TGTGCCACCAGTACGACTGAGGTCCACGAGCAGTACTTC
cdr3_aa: CATSTTEVHEQYF

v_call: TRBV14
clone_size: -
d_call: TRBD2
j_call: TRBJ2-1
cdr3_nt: TGTGCCAGCAGCCTGGGACTAGCGGGAGGACGCAATGAGCAGTTCTTC
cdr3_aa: CASSLGLAGGRNEQFF

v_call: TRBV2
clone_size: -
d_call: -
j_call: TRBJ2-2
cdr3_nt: TGTGCCAGCAGGACAGAGGGAGGTGGCACCGGGGAGCTGTTTTTT
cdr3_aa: CASRTEGGGTGELFF

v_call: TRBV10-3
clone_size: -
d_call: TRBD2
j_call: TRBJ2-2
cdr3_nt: TGTGCCATCAAGGGACTAGCGGGAACCGGGGAGCTGTTTTTT
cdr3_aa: CAIKGLAGTGELFF

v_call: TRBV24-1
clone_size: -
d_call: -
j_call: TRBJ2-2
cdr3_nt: TGTGCCACCAGTGATCCTATAGACACTAGGGCCGGGGAGCTGTTTTTT
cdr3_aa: CATSDPIDTRAGELFF

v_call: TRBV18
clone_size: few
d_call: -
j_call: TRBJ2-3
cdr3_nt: TGTGCCAGCTCACCCAACCCTTACGGGAGCAGCACAGATACGCAGTATTTT
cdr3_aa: CASSPNPYGSSTDTQYF

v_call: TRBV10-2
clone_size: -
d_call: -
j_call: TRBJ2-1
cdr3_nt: TGCGCCAGCACCGATCTAGCGAGTTACAATGAGCAGTTCTTC
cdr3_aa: CASTDLASYNEQFF

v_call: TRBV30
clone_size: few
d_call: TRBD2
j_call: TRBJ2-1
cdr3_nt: TGTGCCTGGGTTACTAGCGGGCGCCACAATGAGCAGTTCTTC
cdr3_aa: CAWVTSGRHNEQFF

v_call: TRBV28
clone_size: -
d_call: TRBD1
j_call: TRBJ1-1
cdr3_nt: TGTGCCAGCACCTCCCCAGGGGGAGGGAACACTGAAGCTTTCTTT
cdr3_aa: CASTSPGGGNTEAFF

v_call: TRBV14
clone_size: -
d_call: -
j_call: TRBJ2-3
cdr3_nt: TGTGCCAGCAGGTCCCCACTGCGGGACTCAAACACAGATACGCAGTATTTT
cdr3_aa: CASRSPLRDSNTDTQYF

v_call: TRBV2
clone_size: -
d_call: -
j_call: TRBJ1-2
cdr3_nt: TGTGCAGGGGCCGTTAGCTATGGCTACACCTTC
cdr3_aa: CAGAVSYGYTF

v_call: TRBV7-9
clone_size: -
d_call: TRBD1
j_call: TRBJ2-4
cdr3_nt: TGTGCCAGCAGCTTATCAGGGGGCAAAAACATTCAGTACTTC
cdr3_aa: CASSLSGGKNIQYF

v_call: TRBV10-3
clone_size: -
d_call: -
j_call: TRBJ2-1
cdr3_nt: TGTGCCATCAGTGTTGAGGGAGGATTATACAATGAGCAGTTCTTC
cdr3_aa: CAISVEGGLYNEQFF

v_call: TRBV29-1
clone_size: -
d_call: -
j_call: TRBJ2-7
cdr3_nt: TGCAGCGTCCGAGGGGGGGGAGAGCAGTACTTC
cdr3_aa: CSVRGGGEQYF